Below are 11 T cell receptor beta chains sequenced from a single sample in a study of blood T cell repertoires in COVID-19 (dated by TCRdb to 2020 to 2022). Library preparation was by the immunoSEQ multiplex PCR assay. The source is immuneACCESS, and TCRdb retained only in-frame sequences with V and J called. Part of the clones is not carried over; for the studies checked, unresolved V genes explain less than half of this, and the remainder is unexplained. Within this sample are approximately 82,000 clones, with 81% of them counted one time only. 13% of the sample goes to the ten largest clones. Material for sequencing was peripheral blood. The receptors originated from a human donor in a cohort sampled during active COVID-19.

The V gene is TRBV5-5, the J gene TRBJ1-2, with D perhaps TRBD1 (6 bases). The CDR3 is made up of 14 amino acids. Germline V lookup: CDR1 SGHKS, CDR2 YYEKEE (reference sequence). Trimming removed 6 bases from V and 3 bases from J, with 15 bases in between. The CDR3 protein is CASTRTASDYGYTF. In nucleotides, the CDR3 is TGTGCCAGCACCAGGACAGCCTCGGACTATGGCTACACCTTC.

This chain connects TRBV30 to TRBJ2-7, with D perhaps matching TRBD1 (6 bases). The CDR3 is 12 amino acids. Trimming pared 3 bases from V and 3 bases from J, leaving 9 bases between. CDR1 GTSNPN and CDR2 SVGIG come from the germline V gene (reference sequence). CDR3 region: CAWSGQYYEQYF. The CDR3 region has the DNA TGTGCCTGGAGCGGACAGTACTACGAGCAGTACTTC. Combining the CDR3 with reference TRBV30 and TRBJ2-7 gives the whole variable domain SQTIHQWPATLVQPVGSPLSLECTVEGTSNPNLYWYRQAAGRGLQLLFYSVGIGQISSEVPQNLSASRPQDRQFILSSKKLLLSDSGFYLCAWSGQYYEQYFGPGTRLTVT.

The genes are TRBV2 and TRBJ1-4, with no clear D. There are 14 residues in the CDR3. V was trimmed by 7 bases and J by 4 bases, leaving 13 bases between them. In germline, CDR1 is SNHLY, CDR2 FYNNEI. Here the CDR3 reads CASTATGINEKLFF. The CDR3 DNA reads as TGTGCCAGCACCGCGACGGGAATTAATGAAAAACTGTTTTTT.

V gene TRBV6-2 or TRBV6-3 combines with J gene TRBJ2-2; 7 bases are a match to TRBD1. The CDR3 is made up of 20 amino acids. Germline CDR1 MNHEY, CDR2 SVGEGT. V lost 5 bases to trimming and J lost 5 bases; unmatched junction nucleotides: 23. The CDR3 bases are TGTGCCAGCAGTAGCCCCCCGGGCAGAGGGGGCCACGGGCATACCGGGGAGCTGTTTTTT. This sequence encodes CASSSPPGRGGHGHTGELFF.

This chain connects TRBV15 to TRBJ1-1; D is unresolved. The V and J ends lost 0 bases and 1 base respectively, with 3 bases between them. Germline CDR1 and CDR2: LNHNV and YYDKDF (reference sequence). The CDR3 is 13 residues long. CDR3 sequence reads: CATSRDQNTEAFF. The CDR3 DNA sequence: TGTGCCACCAGCAGAGATCAGAACACTGAAGCTTTCTTT.

The V call is TRBV5-4, the J call TRBJ2-2; unclear D gene. Trimming stripped 1 base from V and 1 base from J, with 2 bases between. Germline V gene sequence: CDR1 SGHNT, CDR2 YYREEE (reference sequence). The CDR3 spans 13 residues. This CDR3 is CASSLRNTGELFF. The DNA for the CDR3 is TGTGCCAGCAGCTTGCGGAACACCGGGGAGCTGTTTTTT.

The rearrangement links TRBV4-2 to TRBJ2-1; D unresolved. From germline, CDR1 is LGHNA and CDR2 YNFKEQ. This CDR3 is 12 amino acids long. V lost 3 bases to trimming and J lost 10 bases, with 10 bases between them. CDR3 sequence reads: CASSHPPLEQFF. The CDR3 DNA sequence: TGTGCCAGCAGCCATCCCCCCTTGGAGCAGTTCTTC.

Comments on this clone: At one of its ends the junction is not consistent with the germline gene, which may arise from a read error. V gene TRBV27 combines with J gene TRBJ2-7, with D uncertain. CDR1 is MNHEY, CDR2 SMNVEV, per germline (reference sequence). The CDR3 contains 13 residues. CDR3 in DNA: TGTGCCAACAGTTTATACAGATACTACGAGCAGTACTTC. As protein: CANSLYRYYEQYF.

The chain is built from TRBV6-2 or TRBV6-3 and TRBJ2-7; D gene uncertain. Per the germline V gene, CDR1 is MNHEY and CDR2 is SVGEGT. This CDR3 comprises 15 residues. The V end lost 0 bases, the J end lost 2 bases, and 11 bases lay between the germline ends. CDR3: CASSYSEAVTYEQYF. The CDR3, as DNA: TGTGCCAGCAGTTACTCCGAGGCAGTCACCTACGAGCAGTACTTC.

The rearrangement uses TRBV28 and TRBJ2-7, with TRBD1 identical over 7 bases. After removal of 6 bases from V and 3 bases from J, the junction contained 2 bases not matched to a gene. The germline CDR1 and CDR2 sequences are MDHEN and SYDVKM. This CDR3 is 12 amino acids long. CDR3 amino acids: CASRQGSYEQYF. The CDR3 coding sequence is TGTGCCAGCAGACAGGGGAGCTACGAGCAGTACTTC.

CDR3 in amino acids: CASSLQGIGGYEQYF. CDR3 bases: TGCGCCAGCAGCTTGCAGGGGATCGGCGGGTACGAGCAGTACTTC. V is TRBV5-1 and J is TRBJ2-7, with D tentatively TRBD1 (6 bases). The germline V gene encodes CDR1 SGHRS and CDR2 YFSETQ. The CDR3 spans 15 residues. Trimming shortened V by 1 base and J by 4 bases, and 15 bases separated the two germline ends.